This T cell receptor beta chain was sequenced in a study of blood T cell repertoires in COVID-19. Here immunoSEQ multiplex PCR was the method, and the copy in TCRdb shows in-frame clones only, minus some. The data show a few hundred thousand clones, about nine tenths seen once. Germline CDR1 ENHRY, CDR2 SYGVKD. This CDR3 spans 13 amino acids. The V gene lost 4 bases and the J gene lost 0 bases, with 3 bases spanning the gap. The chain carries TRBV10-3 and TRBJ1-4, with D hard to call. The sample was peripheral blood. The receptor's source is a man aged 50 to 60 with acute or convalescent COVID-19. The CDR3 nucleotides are TGTGCCATCAGTGTCTCAACTAATGAAAAACTGTTTTTT. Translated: CAISVSTNEKLFF.